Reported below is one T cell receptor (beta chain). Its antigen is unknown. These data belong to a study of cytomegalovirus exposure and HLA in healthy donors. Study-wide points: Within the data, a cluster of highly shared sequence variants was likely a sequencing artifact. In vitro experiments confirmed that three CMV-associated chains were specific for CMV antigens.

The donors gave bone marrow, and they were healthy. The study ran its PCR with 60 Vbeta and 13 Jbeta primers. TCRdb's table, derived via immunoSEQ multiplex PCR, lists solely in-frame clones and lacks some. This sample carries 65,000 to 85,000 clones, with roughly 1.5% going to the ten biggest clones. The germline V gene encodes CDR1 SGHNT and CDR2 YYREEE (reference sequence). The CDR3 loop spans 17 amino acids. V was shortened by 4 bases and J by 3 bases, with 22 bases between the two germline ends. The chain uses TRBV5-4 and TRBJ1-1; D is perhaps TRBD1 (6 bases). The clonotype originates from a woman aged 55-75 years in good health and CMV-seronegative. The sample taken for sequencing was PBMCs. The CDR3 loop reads CASSPFTDLSGDTEAFF. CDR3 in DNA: TGTGCCAGCAGCCCTTTTACGGACCTATCAGGGGACACTGAAGCTTTCTTT.